The 27 T cell receptor beta chains below come from one sample, sequenced in a study of beta chain features in type 1 diabetes. Findings of the study overall: When Type 1 diabetes patients were examined, their TCRB CDR3s proved moderately but significantly shorter in all four CD4+ subsets.

Every isolated RNA sample was fully reverse transcribed, so sequencing captured expressed TCRB transcripts. Here immunoSEQ multiplex PCR was the method, and the copy in TCRdb shows in-frame clones only, minus some. The profile shows 300,000 to 350,000 clones, roughly 14% of them singletons. No antigen has been identified for these receptors. Sequencing used naive CD4+ T cells from blood. These receptors were obtained from a woman aged 18-29 years with type 1 diabetes.

The chain recombines TRBV9 with TRBJ2-1; 13 bases align to TRBD2. V trimming: 4 bases; J trimming: 12 bases; junction bases outside the gene matches: 13. Germline V lookup: CDR1 SGDLS, CDR2 YYNGEE. The CDR3 consists of 16 residues. Written as DNA, the CDR3 is TGTGCCAGCAGCCTAGGACTAGCGGGAGCTATTGTACGGCAGTTCTTC. Encoded protein: CASSLGLAGAIVRQFF.

The chain combines TRBV7-2 with TRBJ1-2; possibly TRBD1 for D (6 bases). Trimming took off 1 base at V and 8 bases at J, with 17 bases between the two ends. Looked up from germline, CDR1 is SGHTA and CDR2 is FQGNSA. The CDR3 runs to 15 residues. The CDR3 region is CASSLDPGEIWGYTF. The CDR3 DNA sequence: TGTGCCAGCAGCTTAGATCCAGGGGAGATATGGGGCTACACCTTC.

J is TRBJ2-4 and V is TRBV19; TRBD1 matches 7 bases. Germline V gene data show CDR1 as LNHDA and CDR2 as SQIVND (reference sequence). With 10 bases clipped from V and 5 bases from J, the junction kept 2 bases outside the gene matches. This CDR3 has 11 residues. CDR3 sequence (DNA): TGTGCCACCGACAGGGAAAACATTCAGTACTTC. Protein: CATDRENIQYF.

In its sample, this clone was seen a few times. This chain links TRBV7-9 with TRBJ2-4, with D possibly being TRBD2 (5 bases). The CDR3 loop spans 15 amino acids. Germline assignment: CDR1 SEHNR and CDR2 FQNEAQ (reference sequence). V was pared by 3 bases and J by 0 bases, with 9 bases between. CDR3 coding DNA: TGTGCCAGCAGCTTGGACTGGCTAGCCAAAAACATTCAGTACTTC. Translating it yields CASSLDWLAKNIQYF.

The V call is TRBV7-9, the J call TRBJ2-1; D possibly corresponds to TRBD2 (6 bases). This CDR3 has 15 amino acids. Germline lookup yields CDR1 SEHNR and CDR2 FQNEAQ (reference sequence). V was cut by 7 bases and J by 5 bases, with 18 bases left in between. The chain's CDR3 is CASTGSIADNNEQFF. The CDR3 DNA reads TGTGCCAGCACCGGGAGTATAGCGGATAACAATGAGCAGTTCTTC.

This clone was observed a few times. This sequence joins TRBV11-2 and TRBJ2-6, with D unclear. Trimming cost V 3 bases and J 0 bases, with 15 bases left between them. CDR3 size: 18 residues. Germline V gene data show CDR1 as SGHAT and CDR2 as FQNNGV. CDR3 sequence: CASSFFPNHGSGANVLTF. CDR3 coding DNA: TGTGCCAGCAGCTTTTTTCCAAACCACGGCTCTGGGGCCAACGTCCTGACTTTC.

This clone turned up a few times. The chain has TRBV7-7 and TRBJ2-1, with 13 bases lining up with TRBD2. With 4 bases clipped from V and 6 bases from J, the junction kept 6 bases outside the gene matches. CDR1 is SSHAT, CDR2 FNYEAQ, per germline (reference sequence). This CDR3 region has 16 residues. CDR3 in DNA: TGTGCCAGCAGCTCCGCCGGGACTAGCGGGACCAATGAGCAGTTCTTC. Translation: CASSSAGTSGTNEQFF.

This clone was detected a few times. The CDR3 loop reads CASSFGGFPHYEQYV. The CDR3 DNA follows: TGCGCCAGCAGCTTCGGCGGGTTCCCTCACTACGAGCAGTACGTC. V gene TRBV5-1 combines with J gene TRBJ2-7, with D perhaps TRBD2 (5 bases). Trimming pared 2 bases from V and 3 bases from J, leaving 15 bases between. Germline CDR1 reads SGHRS; CDR2 reads YFSETQ. The length of the CDR3 is 15 residues.

This clone appeared a few times. The chain uses TRBV23-1 and TRBJ2-7; 7 bases align to TRBD1. TRBV23-1 is assigned to the ORF class and has an uncertain function. This CDR3 contains 17 residues. V trimming: 2 bases; J trimming: 4 bases; junction bases outside the gene matches: 14. CDR3 coding DNA: TGCGCCAGCAGTCAACAGCTGATGGGACAGACACCTTACGAGCAGTACGTC. Its translation: CASSQQLMGQTPYEQYV.

The genes are TRBV6-6 and TRBJ2-3, with D possibly being TRBD2 (6 bases). V was pared by 5 bases and J by 5 bases, with 17 bases between. Per the germline V gene, CDR1 is MNHNY and CDR2 is SVGAGI (reference sequence). This CDR3 is 15 amino acids long. CDR3 coding DNA: TGTGCCAGCAGTCGACCGGGACTTACGGAAGATACGCAGTATTTT. Translated: CASSRPGLTEDTQYF.

The chain couples TRBV10-3 to TRBJ2-1, with 9 bases lining up with TRBD2. Germline CDR1 and CDR2: ENHRY and SYGVKD. The CDR3 length is 14 residues. With V trimmed by 4 bases and J by 4 bases, 2 bases remained unmatched. This CDR3 reads CAISGLAEYNEQFF. CDR3 DNA: TGTGCCATCAGTGGACTAGCGGAGTACAATGAGCAGTTCTTC.

This clone came up a few times. The chain recombines TRBV7-2 with TRBJ2-5; TRBD1 is a possible D gene (6 bases). Germline V lookup: CDR1 SGHTA, CDR2 FQGNSA. This CDR3 is built from 16 residues. Trimming cost V 5 bases and J 5 bases, with 21 bases left between them. CDR3 protein: CASSPQPLQGPETQYF. For the CDR3, the DNA is TGTGCCAGCAGCCCACAACCCTTACAGGGACCGGAGACCCAGTACTTC.

This sequence joins TRBV5-1 and TRBJ2-7; the D gene is possibly TRBD2 (6 bases). This CDR3 has 13 amino acids. CDR1 and CDR2 (germline): SGHRS, YFSETQ. V was cut by 0 bases and J by 5 bases, with 9 bases left in between. The CDR3 is CASSLGRGNEQYF. The CDR3 DNA is TGCGCCAGCAGCTTGGGGCGCGGGAACGAGCAGTACTTC.

The CDR3 protein is CAWSVRGRGSSYEQYF. The CDR3 coding sequence is TGTGCCTGGAGTGTACGGGGCAGGGGGAGCTCCTACGAGCAGTACTTC. The rearrangement joins TRBV30 to TRBJ2-7, with 7 bases lining up with TRBD1. CDR3 size: 16 residues. The V and J ends lost 0 bases and 0 bases, in that order; junction bases with no gene match: 8. CDR1 is GTSNPN and CDR2 is SVGIG in the germline V gene (reference sequence).

The genes are TRBV2 and TRBJ2-1, with 7 nucleotides matching TRBD2. The V gene's germline CDR1 is SNHLY and CDR2 FYNNEI. The length of the CDR3 is 14 residues. With V trimmed by 6 bases and J by 8 bases, 10 bases remained unmatched. For the CDR3, the DNA is TGTGCCAGCAGCTTTGGGGGGGGGTGGGATGAGCAGTTCTTC. Protein sequence: CASSFGGGWDEQFF.

A few counts support this clone. As the CDR3 is not closed by the conserved phenylalanine or tryptophan, this likely results from a read error. The chain joins TRBV29-1 to TRBJ1-1; maybe TRBD1 (5 bases). The CDR3 is made up of 16 amino acids. In germline, CDR1 is SQVTM, CDR2 ANQGSEA. Trimming pared 4 bases from V and 4 bases from J, leaving 22 bases between. Here the CDR3 reads CSVGEYPAGLGTEAFL. The CDR3 DNA sequence: TGCAGCGTTGGGGAATACCCCGCAGGGCTCGGCACTGAAGCTTTCCTT.

CDR3 in amino acids: CATSQGVGSNQPQHF. In DNA, the CDR3 is TGTGCCACCAGCCAGGGGGTAGGGAGCAATCAGCCCCAGCATTTT. The V gene is TRBV15, the J gene TRBJ1-5; 7 nucleotides align to TRBD1. This CDR3 spans 15 amino acids. The junction had 5 bases not matched to a gene; V was cut back by 5 bases and J by 1 base. Per the germline V gene, CDR1 is LNHNV and CDR2 is YYDKDF (reference sequence).

The rearrangement uses TRBV27 and TRBJ2-7, with 12 bases identical to TRBD2. With V trimmed by 6 bases and J by 1 base, 4 bases remained unmatched. This CDR3 contains 15 residues. From germline, CDR1 is MNHEY and CDR2 SMNVEV (reference sequence). CDR3 coding DNA: TGTGCCAGCAGAAAGACTAGCGGGAGATCCTACGAGCAGTACTTC. This codes for CASRKTSGRSYEQYF.

This clone was seen a few times. The chain combines TRBV28 with TRBJ2-1; tentatively, D is TRBD1 (7 bases). V dropped 4 bases and J dropped 7 bases, with 17 bases sitting between them. Germline assignment: CDR1 MDHEN and CDR2 SYDVKM. The CDR3 is made up of 15 amino acids. The CDR3 DNA follows: TGTGCCAGCAGTTCGCCAGGGGGGAATGGGAATGAGCAGTTCTTC. Protein sequence: CASSSPGGNGNEQFF.

The chain combines TRBV6-5 with TRBJ2-5; TRBD1 matches at 7 bases. The CDR3 loop spans 16 amino acids. Unmatched junction bases numbered 12, after V lost 1 base and J lost 7 bases. Germline V gene sequence: CDR1 MNHEY, CDR2 SVGAGI. CDR3: CASSYLSTGRVGTQYF. CDR3 sequence (DNA): TGTGCCAGCAGTTACTTATCGACAGGGCGAGTGGGGACCCAGTACTTC.

The V call is TRBV30, the J call TRBJ2-1; 8 nucleotides match TRBD2. J gave up 9 bases and V 7 bases, and 11 bases lay outside the gene matches. Germline lookup yields CDR1 GTSNPN and CDR2 SVGIG (reference sequence). The CDR3 extends over 13 amino acids. The CDR3 region is CALSGLVRGEQFF. In DNA, the CDR3 is TGTGCCTTATCGGGACTAGTGAGGGGTGAGCAGTTCTTC.

This clone has just a few counts. The chain joins TRBV9 to TRBJ2-5; TRBD2 matches at 8 bases. V lost 0 bases and J lost 4; bases outside the gene matches: 8. Germline lookup yields CDR1 SGDLS and CDR2 YYNGEE. The CDR3 extends over 16 amino acids. This chain's CDR3 is CASSVATYGRGETQYF. The CDR3 DNA reads TGTGCCAGCAGCGTAGCTACGTACGGGAGGGGAGAGACCCAGTACTTC.

A few counts support this clone. The rearrangement uses TRBV30 and TRBJ1-2, with 7 bases matching TRBD1. The V and J ends lost 7 bases and 0 bases, in that order; junction bases with no gene match: 2. Germline V CDR1 and CDR2: GTSNPN, SVGIG (reference sequence). The CDR3 spans 12 residues. The CDR3 DNA reads as TGTGCCTACAGGGGCCCTAACTATGGCTACACCTTC. Its protein product is CAYRGPNYGYTF.

This clone was seen more than once but under ten times. The V and J genes are TRBV28 and TRBJ1-4; 11 bases match TRBD1. The length of the CDR3 is 14 residues. Losses at the gene ends were 7 bases for V and 8 bases for J; bases not matched to a gene: 6. Germline V gene data show CDR1 as MDHEN and CDR2 as SYDVKM. CDR3 coding DNA: TGTGCCAGCACCCGGGACAGGGGGAGAGAAAAACTGTTTTTT. Amino acids: CASTRDRGREKLFF.

This clone appeared a few times. V gene TRBV5-4 combines with J gene TRBJ2-1; D is possibly TRBD1 (5 bases). Germline lookup yields CDR1 SGHNT and CDR2 YYREEE (reference sequence). The length of the CDR3 is 18 residues. Trimming took off 1 base at V and 2 bases at J, with 19 bases between the two ends. Here the CDR3 DNA reads TGTGCCAGCAGCTTGAAAGGTGGTGTAGGGGTCCCCTACAATGAGCAGTTCTTC. This translates into CASSLKGGVGVPYNEQFF.

The table lists this clone with a few counts. V and J are TRBV13 and TRBJ1-5; D may be TRBD1 (5 bases). The length of the CDR3 is 16 residues. CDR1 and CDR2 (germline): PRHDT, FYEKMQ (reference sequence). V shed 0 bases and J shed 0 bases, with 9 bases lying between them. CDR3 protein: CASSLGPGYSNQPQHF. The CDR3 DNA reads as TGTGCCAGCAGCTTAGGCCCAGGGTATAGCAATCAGCCCCAGCATTTT.

Only a few counts were recorded for this clone. The V and J genes are TRBV5-1 and TRBJ2-1, with TRBD2 identical over 11 bases. J was trimmed by 8 bases and V by 4 bases; bases with no gene match: 8. This CDR3 region has 15 residues. Germline CDR1 is SGHRS and CDR2 is YFSETQ. CDR3: CASSLTSGSIYEQFF. The CDR3 nucleotides read TGCGCCAGCAGCCTAACTAGCGGGAGTATCTATGAGCAGTTCTTC. Full variable domain (outside the CDR3, taken from reference TRBV5-1 and TRBJ2-1): KAGVTQTPRYLIKTRGQQVTLSCSPISGHRSVSWYQQTPGQGLQFLFEYFSETQRNKGNFPGRFSGRQFSNSRSEMNVSTLELGDSALYLCASSLTSGSIYEQFFGPGTRLTVL.